The clone carrying this T cell receptor beta chain was observed once. TCRdb's copy holds only in-frame clones and misses some; the assay was immunoSEQ multiplex PCR. The profile covers about 100,000 clones, with around 95% appearing a single time and around 0.3% taken by the ten largest. The CDR3 has 15 residues. Unmatched junction bases numbered 8, after V lost 2 bases and J lost 5 bases. The V gene's germline CDR1 is MNHNS and CDR2 SASEGT. This record comes from a study of technical replicates of blood from several donors. The specimen sequenced was T cells isolated from PBMCs. The V call is TRBV6-1, the J call TRBJ1-2, with 7 bases identical to TRBD1. The sequence was collected from a human donor in good health. CDR3 sequence: CASSERNRGGYGYTF. CDR3 nucleotides: TGTGCCAGCAGTGAAAGGAACAGGGGCGGGTATGGCTACACCTTC.